This entry concerns a single TCR beta chain. This record comes from a study of blood T cell repertoires in COVID-19. The wider study: PBMCs, B-cell-depleted T cells, or T cells were the source of the cDNA or gDNA that made up the material.

The protocol was immunoSEQ multiplex PCR, while the TCRdb copy is restricted to in-frame clones and leaves out a portion. Among tens of thousands of clones, about 86% were seen once, and the ten largest hold around 4.6%. From germline, CDR1 is SEHNR and CDR2 FQNEAQ (reference sequence). J was trimmed by 3 bases and V by 3 bases; bases with no gene match: 3. The CDR3 has 15 residues. The clonotype originates from a man aged 80 or over with active COVID-19. Sequencing input: peripheral blood. The rearrangement uses TRBV7-9 and TRBJ2-3; 10 bases align to TRBD2. CDR3 nucleotides: TGTGCCAGCAGCTTTTCGACTAGCGGGACAGATACGCAGTATTTT. It encodes CASSFSTSGTDTQYF.